This is a list of T cell receptor beta chains from one sample in a study of vaccination and CD4 T cells after COVID-19. MiXCR was run by TCRdb on the PCR reads, yielding one entry per CDR3 protein. In the table there are thousands of distinct CDR3 sequences, roughly 65% of which are singletons. Their antigens are not known. The source was CD4+ T cells from blood, cultured in vitro, collected before SARS-CoV-2 vaccination. These receptors were taken from a human donor who had recovered from COVID-19. Each CDR3 is given with its conserved first and last residue. Each record gives: D gene, V gene, J gene, clone size, CDR3 protein, CDR3 DNA. D genes are given only for firm matches. Rows give clone size only sometimes, using once, few, many, or a class for an expanded clone.

.	TRBV20-1	TRBJ2-3	.	CSARDDPEDTQYF	TGCAGTGCTAGAGATGATCCGGAAGATACGCAGTATTTT
TRBD1	TRBV7-2	TRBJ1-1	.	CASSLKIRGPLNTEAFF	TGTGCCAGCAGCTTAAAGATCAGGGGGCCCCTGAACACTGAAGCTTTCTTT
TRBD2	TRBV5-4	TRBJ2-3	.	CASSFTPAGVTDTQYF	TGTGCCAGCAGCTTTACCCCAGCGGGAGTAACAGATACGCAGTATTTT
.	TRBV11-2	TRBJ2-3	.	CASSFRHTDTQYF	TGTGCCAGCAGCTTCAGACACACAGATACGCAGTATTTT
.	TRBV2	TRBJ1-1	.	CASSERGGVTEAFF	TGTGCCAGCAGTGAAAGGGGAGGGGTGACTGAAGCTTTCTTT
TRBD2	TRBV27	TRBJ2-7	.	CASSRPGAGGGYEQYF	TGTGCCAGCAGCCGCCCGGGAGCGGGAGGGGGATACGAGCAGTACTTC
TRBD1	TRBV20-1	TRBJ1-6	few	CSAVTGTGNSPLHF	TGCAGTGCTGTAACCGGGACAGGGAATTCACCCCTCCACTTT
.	TRBV5-8	TRBJ2-3	.	CASSVGSGLLTDTQYF	TGTGCCAGCAGCGTAGGTAGCGGCTTACTGACAGATACGCAGTATTTT
.	TRBV5-1	TRBJ2-7	.	CASSSRTTYEQYF	TGCGCCAGCAGCTCCCGGACAACCTACGAGCAGTACTTC
TRBD2	TRBV7-2	TRBJ2-5	few	CASSYSGSGETQYF	TGTGCCAGCAGCTATAGCGGGAGTGGGGAGACCCAGTACTTC
TRBD1	TRBV6-2/TRBV6-3	TRBJ2-2	.	CASRRTGGTGELFF	TGTGCCAGCAGGAGGACAGGGGGTACCGGGGAGCTGTTTTTT
TRBD2	TRBV5-1	TRBJ2-2	.	CASSLIAGGPTGELFF	TGCGCCAGCAGCCTTATAGCGGGAGGGCCCACCGGGGAGCTGTTTTTT
.	TRBV20-1	TRBJ2-7	few	CSAQTLTGTYEQYF	TGCAGTGCCCAGACCCTGACGGGAACCTACGAGCAGTACTTC
.	TRBV7-9	TRBJ1-1	.	CASSLAADSGKAFF	TGTGCCAGCAGCTTAGCGGCAGACAGCGGGAAAGCTTTCTTT
.	TRBV11-2	TRBJ1-1	.	CASSLLRGRTNTEAFF	TGTGCCAGCAGCTTATTAAGGGGACGGACCAACACTGAAGCTTTCTTT
.	TRBV7-9	TRBJ1-4	.	CASSPTAGAGNEKLFF	TGTGCCAGCAGCCCAACCGCCGGGGCAGGGAACGAAAAACTGTTTTTT
TRBD1	TRBV6-9	TRBJ2-7	.	CARGRDSGYEQYF	TGTGCCAGAGGTCGGGACAGTGGGTACGAGCAGTACTTC
TRBD1	TRBV25-1	TRBJ2-3	.	CASSDPGGADTQYF	TGTGCCAGCAGTGACCCAGGGGGCGCAGATACGCAGTATTTT
.	TRBV2	TRBJ2-5	once	CASQPRVQETQYF	TGTGCCAGCCAGCCCAGGGTCCAAGAGACCCAGTACTTC
TRBD1	TRBV7-8	TRBJ2-3	.	CASSGRDRASTDTQYF	TGTGCCAGCAGCGGACGGGACAGGGCTAGCACAGATACGCAGTATTTT
TRBD2	TRBV6-1	TRBJ2-7	few	CASKGLAGNYEQYF	TGTGCCAGCAAGGGACTAGCGGGGAACTACGAGCAGTACTTC
.	TRBV12-3/TRBV12-4	TRBJ1-1	.	CASSLGAAIPAEAFF	TGTGCCAGCAGTTTAGGCGCGGCGATTCCAGCTGAAGCTTTCTTT
.	TRBV7-2	TRBJ2-7	.	CASSLGLHVGDEQYF	TGTGCCAGCAGCTTAGGGCTTCACGTCGGGGACGAGCAGTACTTC
.	TRBV6-1	TRBJ2-2	.	CASSRPSITGELFF	TGTGCCAGCTCTAGGCCCTCGATCACCGGGGAGCTGTTTTTT
TRBD2	TRBV7-2	TRBJ2-1	.	CASSLALAGGWTSYNEQFF	TGTGCCAGCAGCTTAGCCCTAGCGGGAGGATGGACGTCCTACAATGAGCAGTTCTTC
.	TRBV20-1	TRBJ1-2	few	CSARDPRGAGFNYGYTF	TGCAGTGCTAGAGATCCCCGGGGTGCAGGGTTCAACTATGGCTACACCTTC
.	TRBV11-2	TRBJ1-2	.	CASSSPRHRYGYTF	TGTGCCAGCAGCTCCCCCCGACACCGCTATGGCTACACCTTC
.	TRBV2	TRBJ2-5	.	CASRDSRETQYF	TGTGCCAGCAGGGACAGCCGGGAGACCCAGTACTTC
TRBD1	TRBV10-3	TRBJ2-5	.	CAISESQGQETQYF	TGTGCCATCAGTGAGTCCCAGGGACAGGAGACCCAGTACTTC
.	TRBV20-1	TRBJ2-7	.	CSARYWTPPYEQYF	TGCAGTGCTAGATACTGGACACCGCCCTACGAGCAGTACTTC
.	TRBV20-1	TRBJ1-3	.	CSARRGTGIGLSGNTIYF	TGCAGTGCTAGGAGGGGAACAGGGATAGGGCTGTCTGGAAACACCATATATTTT
.	TRBV24-1	TRBJ1-1	few	CATSDSRVRFGTEAFF	TGTGCCACCAGTGATTCGCGGGTTAGGTTCGGCACTGAAGCTTTCTTT
TRBD1	TRBV19	TRBJ2-7	.	CASSGTGGYEQYF	TGTGCCAGTTCCGGGACAGGGGGCTACGAGCAGTACTTC
TRBD2	TRBV2	TRBJ2-3	.	CASSFRGGSGTDTQYF	TGTGCCAGCAGTTTCCGGGGAGGGAGCGGGACAGATACGCAGTATTTT
TRBD1	TRBV6-1	TRBJ2-5	.	CASGGAGGETQYF	TGTGCCAGCGGAGGGGCAGGGGGCGAGACCCAGTACTTC
TRBD2	TRBV27	TRBJ2-2	.	CASSRRLAGEGELFF	TGTGCCAGCAGTCGGAGACTAGCGGGAGAGGGGGAGCTGTTTTTT
.	TRBV6-5	TRBJ1-5	.	CASSYGQSNQPQHF	TGTGCCAGCAGTTACGGGCAGAGCAATCAGCCCCAGCATTTT
TRBD1	TRBV2	TRBJ1-5	few	CARGNRGQPQHF	TGTGCCAGAGGAAACAGGGGCCAGCCCCAGCATTTT
.	TRBV21-1	TRBJ2-7	.	CASNMGQGIKIYEQYF	TGTGCCAGCAATATGGGACAGGGGATAAAAATCTACGAGCAGTACTTC